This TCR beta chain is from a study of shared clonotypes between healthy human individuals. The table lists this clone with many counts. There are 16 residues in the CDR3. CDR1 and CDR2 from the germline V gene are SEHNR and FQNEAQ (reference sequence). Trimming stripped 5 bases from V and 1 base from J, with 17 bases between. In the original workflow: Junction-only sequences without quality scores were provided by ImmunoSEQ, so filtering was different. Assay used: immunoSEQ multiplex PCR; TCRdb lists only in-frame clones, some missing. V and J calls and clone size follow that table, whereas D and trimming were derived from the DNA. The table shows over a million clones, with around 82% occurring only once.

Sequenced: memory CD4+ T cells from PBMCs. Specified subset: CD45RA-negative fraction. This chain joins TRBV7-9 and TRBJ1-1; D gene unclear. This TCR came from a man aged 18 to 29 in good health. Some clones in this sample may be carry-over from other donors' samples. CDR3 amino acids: CASSLYTLLPNTEAFF. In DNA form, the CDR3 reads TGTGCCAGCAGCCTTTACACTTTGCTGCCGAACACTGAAGCTTTCTTT.